The rows below give T cell receptor beta chains drawn from one sample of a study of OX40 agonist ivuxolimab in advanced cancers. The repertoire was sequenced with immunoSEQ multiplex PCR; TCRdb's copy has only in-frame clones and lacks some. The sample has over 20,000 clones; 75% to 90% are singletons. The source material was CD4+ or CD8+ T cells sorted from blood, sampled in a trial of the OX40 agonist ivuxolimab. The receptors were sampled from an adult with an advanced solid tumor such as melanoma, head and neck, liver or kidney cancer. CDR3s include the opening cysteine and the closing phenylalanine or tryptophan. D genes are given only for firm matches. The size entry is marked missing in some rows and otherwise reads once, few, many or a size class.

cdr3_nt: TGTGCCAGCAGTTTTAGCGGGAGAAACAATGAGCAGTTCTTC
cdr3_aa: CASSFSGRNNEQFF
j_call: TRBJ2-1
v_call: TRBV27
d_call: TRBD2
clone_size: NA

cdr3_nt: TGTGCCAGCAGCTCCGGCCCGGGAGGGCTCAATGAGCAGTTCTTC
cdr3_aa: CASSSGPGGLNEQFF
j_call: TRBJ2-1
v_call: TRBV6-5
d_call: TRBD2
clone_size: NA

cdr3_nt: TGTGCCAGCAGTTTGCTAGCGTGGGAAGGCAATGAGCAGTTCTTC
cdr3_aa: CASSLLAWEGNEQFF
j_call: TRBJ2-1
v_call: TRBV6-1
d_call: NA
clone_size: once

cdr3_nt: TGTGCCAGCAGCCCGGGACAGGGAGGATCCTACGAGCAGTACTTC
cdr3_aa: CASSPGQGGSYEQYF
j_call: TRBJ2-7
v_call: TRBV7-6
d_call: TRBD1
clone_size: NA

cdr3_nt: TGTGCCAGCAGTGAAAGCCAGGGGACAACCGGGAACACCATATATTTT
cdr3_aa: CASSESQGTTGNTIYF
j_call: TRBJ1-3
v_call: TRBV6-1
d_call: NA
clone_size: NA

cdr3_nt: TGTGCCAGCAGTCTGCTAGCGGGAGGTAACAATGAGCAGTTCTTC
cdr3_aa: CASSLLAGGNNEQFF
j_call: TRBJ2-1
v_call: TRBV6-5
d_call: TRBD2
clone_size: NA

cdr3_nt: TGTGCCAGCAGTTACATCTCAGGGGAGAACACTGAAGCTTTCTTT
cdr3_aa: CASSYISGENTEAFF
j_call: TRBJ1-1
v_call: TRBV6-5
d_call: NA
clone_size: once

cdr3_nt: TGTGCCAGCAGCGTAGAGACAGGGGAGGACTCACCCCTCCACTTT
cdr3_aa: CASSVETGEDSPLHF
j_call: TRBJ1-6
v_call: TRBV9
d_call: TRBD1
clone_size: NA

cdr3_nt: TGTGCCAGCAGTTTCTATTCTAGCGGTTCCACAGATACGCAGTATTTT
cdr3_aa: CASSFYSSGSTDTQYF
j_call: TRBJ2-3
v_call: TRBV28
d_call: TRBD2
clone_size: few

cdr3_nt: TGTGCCAGCAGCGTAGCTGAGGGTGGCGGGAGTGGTGTAGTGAATGAGCAGTTCTTC
cdr3_aa: CASSVAEGGGSGVVNEQFF
j_call: TRBJ2-1
v_call: TRBV9
d_call: TRBD2
clone_size: NA

cdr3_nt: TGTGCCAGCAGCTTAGCGCCCAGCGCCTACGAGGGCACCGGGGAGCTGTTTTTT
cdr3_aa: CASSLAPSAYEGTGELFF
j_call: TRBJ2-2
v_call: TRBV7-6
d_call: NA
clone_size: NA

cdr3_nt: TGCAGCGTTAGCCGGGCTATAGATACGCAGTATTTT
cdr3_aa: CSVSRAIDTQYF
j_call: TRBJ2-3
v_call: TRBV29-1
d_call: NA
clone_size: NA

cdr3_nt: TGTGCCAGCTGGGACAGGGGGCTGATCGGGGAGCTGTTTTTT
cdr3_aa: CASWDRGLIGELFF
j_call: TRBJ2-2
v_call: TRBV19
d_call: TRBD1
clone_size: NA

cdr3_nt: TGCGCCAGCAGCCAAATGGAGTCAGCCCATAATGAAAAACTGTTTTTT
cdr3_aa: CASSQMESAHNEKLFF
j_call: TRBJ1-4
v_call: TRBV4-1
d_call: NA
clone_size: NA

cdr3_nt: TGTGCCAGCAGCTTATTAGCGGGAGATGGTGCTATTAACAATGAGCAGTTCTTC
cdr3_aa: CASSLLAGDGAINNEQFF
j_call: TRBJ2-1
v_call: TRBV7-8
d_call: TRBD2
clone_size: NA

cdr3_nt: TGCGCCAGCAGCTTGGGATCGGGGGACACTGAAGCTTTCTTT
cdr3_aa: CASSLGSGDTEAFF
j_call: TRBJ1-1
v_call: TRBV5-1
d_call: NA
clone_size: NA

cdr3_nt: TGTGCCTGGGGGCGAGGAGTTACCTACGAGCAGTACTTC
cdr3_aa: CAWGRGVTYEQYF
j_call: TRBJ2-7
v_call: TRBV30
d_call: NA
clone_size: NA

cdr3_nt: TGTGCCAGCAGCCCACGGACTAGCCTTCGCTACAATGAGCAGTTCTTC
cdr3_aa: CASSPRTSLRYNEQFF
j_call: TRBJ2-1
v_call: TRBV5-6
d_call: TRBD2
clone_size: NA

cdr3_nt: TGTGCCAGCACCCCCCCTAGGGGTTTTGGTAATGAGCAGTTCTTC
cdr3_aa: CASTPPRGFGNEQFF
j_call: TRBJ2-1
v_call: TRBV13
d_call: NA
clone_size: NA

cdr3_nt: TGTGCCAGCAGTCCGACGGGACTTACGTACCAAGAGACCCAGTACTTC
cdr3_aa: CASSPTGLTYQETQYF
j_call: TRBJ2-5
v_call: TRBV27
d_call: NA
clone_size: once

cdr3_nt: TGTGCCACCAGCAGAGAGAACCACTATGGCTACACCTTC
cdr3_aa: CATSRENHYGYTF
j_call: TRBJ1-2
v_call: TRBV15
d_call: NA
clone_size: NA

cdr3_nt: TGCGCCAGCAGCCCTATGACTAGCGGGAGTAGCTACGAGCAGTACTTC
cdr3_aa: CASSPMTSGSSYEQYF
j_call: TRBJ2-7
v_call: TRBV4-1
d_call: TRBD2
clone_size: NA

cdr3_nt: TGCAGCGTTGAAGATCCGGGGACTAGCGGATACACAGATACGCAGTATTTT
cdr3_aa: CSVEDPGTSGYTDTQYF
j_call: TRBJ2-3
v_call: TRBV29-1
d_call: TRBD2
clone_size: NA

cdr3_nt: TGCAGCGTCGCTACTAGCGGGAGTTTGTACGAGCAGTACTTC
cdr3_aa: CSVATSGSLYEQYF
j_call: TRBJ2-7
v_call: TRBV29-1
d_call: TRBD2
clone_size: NA